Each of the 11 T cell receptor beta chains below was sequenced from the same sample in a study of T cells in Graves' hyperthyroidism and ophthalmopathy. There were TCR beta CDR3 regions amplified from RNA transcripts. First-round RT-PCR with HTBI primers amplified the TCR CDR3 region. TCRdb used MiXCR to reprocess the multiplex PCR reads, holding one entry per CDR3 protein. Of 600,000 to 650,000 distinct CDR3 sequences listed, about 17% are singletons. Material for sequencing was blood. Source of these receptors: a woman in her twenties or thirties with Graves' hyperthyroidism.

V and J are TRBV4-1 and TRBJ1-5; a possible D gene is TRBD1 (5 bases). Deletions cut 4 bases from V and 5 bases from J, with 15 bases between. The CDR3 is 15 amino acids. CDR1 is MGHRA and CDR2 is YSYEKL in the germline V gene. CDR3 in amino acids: CASSPVGGGDQPQHF. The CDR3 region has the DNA TGCGCCAGCAGCCCGGTGGGAGGAGGGGATCAGCCCCAGCATTTT.

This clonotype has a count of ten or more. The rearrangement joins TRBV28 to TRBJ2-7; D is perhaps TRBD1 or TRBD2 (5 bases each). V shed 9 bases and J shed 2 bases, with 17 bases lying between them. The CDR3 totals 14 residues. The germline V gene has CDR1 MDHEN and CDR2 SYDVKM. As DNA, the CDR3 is TGTGCCAGTTCCTTTAGGGACGGACCCTACGAGCAGTACTTC. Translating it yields CASSFRDGPYEQYF.

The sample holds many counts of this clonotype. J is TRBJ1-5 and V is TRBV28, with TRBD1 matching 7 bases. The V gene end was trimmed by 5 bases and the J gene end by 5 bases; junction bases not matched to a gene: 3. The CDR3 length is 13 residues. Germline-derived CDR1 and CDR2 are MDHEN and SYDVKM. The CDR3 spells CASSMTGHQPQHF. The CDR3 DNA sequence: TGTGCCAGCAGTATGACAGGGCATCAGCCCCAGCATTTT. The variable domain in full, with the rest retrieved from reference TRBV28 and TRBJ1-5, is DVKVTQSSRYLVKRTGEKVFLECVQDMDHENMFWYRQDPGLGLRLIYFSYDVKMKEKGDIPEGYSVSREKKERFSLILESASTNQTSMYLCASSMTGHQPQHFGDGTRLSIL.

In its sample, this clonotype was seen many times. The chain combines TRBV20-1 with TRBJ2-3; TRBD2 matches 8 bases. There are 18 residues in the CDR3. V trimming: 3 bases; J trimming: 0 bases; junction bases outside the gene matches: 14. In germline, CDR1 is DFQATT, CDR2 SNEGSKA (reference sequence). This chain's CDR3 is CSASQAAGEIISTDTQYF. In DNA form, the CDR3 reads TGCAGTGCTAGTCAAGCAGCGGGAGAGATTATTAGCACAGATACGCAGTATTTT.

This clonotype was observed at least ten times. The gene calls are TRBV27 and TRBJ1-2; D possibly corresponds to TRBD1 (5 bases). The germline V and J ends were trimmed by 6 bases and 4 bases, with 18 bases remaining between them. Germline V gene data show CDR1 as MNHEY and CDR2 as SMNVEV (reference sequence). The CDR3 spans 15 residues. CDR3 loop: CASRGLGAISYGYTF. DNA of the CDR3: TGTGCCAGCAGAGGATTAGGGGCGATCAGCTATGGCTACACCTTC.

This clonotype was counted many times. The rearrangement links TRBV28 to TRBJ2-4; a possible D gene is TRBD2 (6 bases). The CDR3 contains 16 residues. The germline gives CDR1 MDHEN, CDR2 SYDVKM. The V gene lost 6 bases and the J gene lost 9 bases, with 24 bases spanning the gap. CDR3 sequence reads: CASSFPGDVGSRIQYF. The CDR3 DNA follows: TGTGCCAGCAGCTTCCCCGGGGACGTCGGGAGTCGCATTCAGTACTTC.

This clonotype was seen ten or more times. The CDR3 here is CASSFRANTEAFF. The CDR3 DNA reads as TGTGCCAGCAGTTTCAGGGCGAACACTGAAGCTTTCTTT. J is TRBJ1-1 and V is TRBV27; maybe TRBD1 (5 bases). From germline, CDR1 is MNHEY and CDR2 SMNVEV (reference sequence). The CDR3 covers 13 residues. Between the trimmed V and J ends, which lost 3 bases and 1 base, there was a span of 6 bases.

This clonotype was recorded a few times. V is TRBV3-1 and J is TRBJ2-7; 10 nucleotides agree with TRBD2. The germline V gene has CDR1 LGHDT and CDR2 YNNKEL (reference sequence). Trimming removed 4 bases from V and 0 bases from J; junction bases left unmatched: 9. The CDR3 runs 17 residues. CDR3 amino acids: CASSPTLAGASSYEQYF. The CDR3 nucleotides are TGTGCCAGCAGCCCCACTCTAGCGGGAGCCTCCTCCTACGAGCAGTACTTC.

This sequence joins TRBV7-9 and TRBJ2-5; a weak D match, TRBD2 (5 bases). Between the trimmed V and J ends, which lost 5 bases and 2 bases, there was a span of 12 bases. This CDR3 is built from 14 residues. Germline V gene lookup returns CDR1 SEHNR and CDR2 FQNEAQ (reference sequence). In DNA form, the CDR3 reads TGTGCCAGCAGCCAGAGGGAGAGACAAGAGACCCAGTACTTC. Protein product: CASSQRERQETQYF. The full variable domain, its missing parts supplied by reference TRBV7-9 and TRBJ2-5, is DTGVSQNPRHKITKRGQNVTFRCDPISEHNRLYWYRQTLGQGPEFLTYFQNEAQLEKSRLLSDRFSAERPKGSFSTLEIQRTEQGDSAMYLCASSQRERQETQYFGPGTRLLVL.

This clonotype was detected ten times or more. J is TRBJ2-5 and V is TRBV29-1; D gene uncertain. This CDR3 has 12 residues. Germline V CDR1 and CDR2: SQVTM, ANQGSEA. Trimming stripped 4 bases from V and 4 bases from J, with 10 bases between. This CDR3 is CSVVKNPETQYF. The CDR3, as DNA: TGCAGCGTTGTCAAAAACCCAGAGACCCAGTACTTC.

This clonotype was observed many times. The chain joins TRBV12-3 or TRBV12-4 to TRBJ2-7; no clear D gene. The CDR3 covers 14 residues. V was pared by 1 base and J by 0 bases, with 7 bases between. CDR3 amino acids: CASSLGIPSYEQYF. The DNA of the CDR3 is TGTGCCAGCAGTTTAGGGATCCCCTCCTACGAGCAGTACTTC.